The 30 T cell receptor beta chains listed next were all sequenced from one sample in a study of blood T cell repertoires in COVID-19. Data came from immunoSEQ multiplex PCR; TCRdb stores just in-frame clones and leaves some out. There are some 250,000 clones in the sample; 65% to 85% occur only once, and roughly 8.8% lies in the top ten. Sequenced input: peripheral blood. All receptors derive from a man aged 35 to 55 with active or convalescent COVID-19.

V usage is TRBV6-5 and J usage is TRBJ1-2; D is possibly TRBD1 (5 bases). This CDR3 has 11 amino acids. Germline V gives CDR1 MNHEY, CDR2 SVGAGI. V was pared by 5 bases and J by 5 bases, with 6 bases between. In nucleotides, the CDR3 is TGTGCCAGCAGTCGGGGGTATGGCTACACCTTC. Its protein product is CASSRGYGYTF.

This clone appeared many times. In the same sample, other DNA sequences code for this CDR3. The chain combines TRBV9 with TRBJ2-2, with 12 bases lining up with TRBD2. V dropped 4 bases and J dropped 4; count of bases not matched to a gene: 5. The CDR3 is made up of 16 amino acids. Germline CDR1 reads SGDLS; CDR2 reads YYNGEE. The CDR3 DNA sequence: TGTGCCAGCAGCCTCCGACTAGCGGGGGCCACCGGGGAGCTGTTTTTT. It codes for CASSLRLAGATGELFF.

V gene TRBV3-1 (or the pseudogene TRBV3-2) combines with J gene TRBJ2-1; no reliable D call. Germline loops: CDR1 LGHDT, CDR2 YNNKEL (reference sequence). The CDR3 is 15 residues long. Trimming removed 0 bases from V and 3 bases from J, with 9 bases in between. CDR3 DNA: TGTGCCAGCAGCCAAGAGCTCCAGGACTACAATGAGCAGTTCTTC. Residues: CASSQELQDYNEQFF.

The chain joins TRBV5-4 to TRBJ1-4; no reliable D call. The CDR3 length is 12 residues. Germline V gene data show CDR1 as SGHNT and CDR2 as YYREEE (reference sequence). V lost 7 bases and J lost 8, with 12 bases in between. The CDR3 bases are TGTGCCAGCGGGGTGGAGCGGGAAAAACTGTTTTTT. Its translation: CASGVEREKLFF.

The rearrangement joins TRBV5-1 to TRBJ1-3; no clear D gene. This CDR3 is built from 14 residues. Trimming cost V 0 bases and J 0 bases, with 4 bases left between them. Germline CDR1 and CDR2: SGHRS and YFSETQ. CDR3 DNA sequence: TGCGCCAGCAGCTTGGGTAACTCTGGAAACACCATATATTTT. Translated, it gives CASSLGNSGNTIYF.

The rearrangement uses TRBV7-9 and TRBJ2-2; D is perhaps TRBD1 (5 bases). Trimming left V 5 bases short and J 7 bases short, with 14 bases between. The length of the CDR3 is 14 residues. Germline V gives CDR1 SEHNR, CDR2 FQNEAQ (reference sequence). CDR3 amino acids: CASSPSQGFGELFF. CDR3 DNA: TGTGCCAGCAGCCCTTCTCAGGGATTCGGGGAGCTGTTTTTT.

This clone was found a few times. This chain links TRBV2 with TRBJ2-1; 9 bases map to TRBD2. The J segment lost 8 bases and the V segment lost 6 bases, leaving 11 bases of the junction unmatched. The CDR3 runs 15 residues. Germline lookup yields CDR1 SNHLY and CDR2 FYNNEI. The CDR3 nucleotides are TGTGCCAGCAGGGGACCGGGCGGGGGGGCGGATGAGCAGTTCTTC. It specifies CASRGPGGGADEQFF.

The chain couples TRBV12-3 or TRBV12-4 to TRBJ1-5; D is unresolved. This CDR3 has 13 residues. The V end lost 6 bases, the J end lost 2 bases, and 8 bases lay between the germline ends. CDR3 amino acids: CASSLAGNQPQHF. The CDR3 coding sequence is TGTGCCAGCAGCCTAGCGGGCAATCAGCCCCAGCATTTT.

The V gene is TRBV6-5, the J gene TRBJ1-2, with 9 bases that match TRBD1. The CDR3 is 16 amino acids. Germline-derived CDR1 and CDR2 are MNHEY and SVGAGI. J lost 6 bases, V lost 3 bases, and 11 bases had no gene match. The CDR3 DNA is TGTGCCAGCAGTTATTCCCCGGCCGGGACAGGGAATGGCTACACCTTC. It yields the protein CASSYSPAGTGNGYTF.

The CDR3, as DNA: TGTGCCAGTAACCGGGACTACTCCTACAATGAGCAGTTCTTC. Its protein is CASNRDYSYNEQFF. This chain uses TRBV19 with TRBJ2-1, with TRBD2 matching over 7 bases. The CDR3 covers 14 residues. In germline, CDR1 is LNHDA, CDR2 SQIVND (reference sequence). The junction had 3 bases not matched to a gene; V was cut back by 7 bases and J by 0 bases.

The J gene is TRBJ2-7, the V gene TRBV6-2 or TRBV6-3; D is perhaps TRBD1 (5 bases). Trimming removed 0 bases at V and 0 bases at J, with 12 bases between. This CDR3 is built from 16 residues. Germline CDR1 is MNHEY and CDR2 is SVGEGT. CDR3 DNA: TGTGCCAGCAGTTACTCAAGGACATATCTCTCCTACGAGCAGTACTTC. It is translated as CASSYSRTYLSYEQYF.

The chain employs TRBV6-1 and TRBJ1-5; D gene ambiguous. The V gene lost 3 bases and the J gene lost 1 base, with 13 bases spanning the gap. This CDR3 is built from 16 residues. Germline values: CDR1 MNHNS, CDR2 SASEGT. DNA of the CDR3: TGTGCCAGCAGTGATTTAGGAGGACTGAGCAATCAGCCCCAGCATTTT. Amino acids: CASSDLGGLSNQPQHF.

The chain joins TRBV11-3 to TRBJ2-7; 9 nucleotides agree with TRBD1. Germline CDR1 and CDR2: SGHNT and YENEEA. The CDR3 covers 14 residues. Losses at the gene ends were 5 bases for V and 0 bases for J; bases not matched to a gene: 2. The CDR3 region is CASSRDRASYEQYF. In nucleotides, the CDR3 is TGTGCCAGCAGCAGGGACAGGGCCTCCTACGAGCAGTACTTC.

This chain connects TRBV6-1 to TRBJ1-4, with a possible D match to TRBD1 (6 bases). This CDR3 has 16 residues. V shed 4 bases and J shed 0 bases, with 12 bases lying between them. Germline V gene data show CDR1 as MNHNS and CDR2 as SASEGT. The CDR3 DNA follows: TGTGCCAGCAGTGGCACTAACAGGGCAACTAATGAAAAACTGTTTTTT. Its protein is CASSGTNRATNEKLFF.

This clone was observed a single time. The chain is built from TRBV19 and TRBJ2-1; D unresolved. From germline, CDR1 is LNHDA and CDR2 SQIVND (reference sequence). V dropped 7 bases and J dropped 10 bases, with 17 bases sitting between them. CDR3 size: 13 residues. The CDR3 sequence: CASTKRPAGEQFF. The CDR3 DNA sequence: TGTGCCAGTACTAAGCGCCCTGCCGGAGAGCAGTTCTTC.

CDR3 DNA sequence: TGTGCCAGCAGCTTTAAAAAGGACTTACAAGAAAAACTGTTTTTT. Translation gives CASSFKKDLQEKLFF. This chain uses TRBV5-6 with TRBJ1-4; D is undetermined. The CDR3 length is 15 residues. The germline V gene encodes CDR1 SGHDT and CDR2 YYEEEE. V was pared by 2 bases and J by 8 bases, with 16 bases between.

Comments on this clone: The same CDR3 is also encoded by other DNA sequences in this sample. This rearrangement joins TRBV9 to TRBJ1-1; D ambiguous. The germline gives CDR1 SGDLS, CDR2 YYNGEE. The CDR3 contains 13 residues. Between the trimmed V and J ends, which lost 0 bases and 0 bases, there was a span of 3 bases. In DNA, the CDR3 is TGTGCCAGCAGCGTAGCATTGAACACTGAAGCTTTCTTT. Translated: CASSVALNTEAFF.

The chain recombines TRBV7-6 with TRBJ2-7; the match to TRBD2 covers 8 bases. The V gene's germline CDR1 is SGHVS and CDR2 FNYEAQ. This CDR3 has 18 amino acids. V dropped 5 bases and J dropped 2; count of bases not matched to a gene: 17. The CDR3: CASSQGYTSGARTYEQYF. As DNA, the CDR3 is TGTGCCAGCAGCCAGGGGTATACTAGCGGAGCAAGGACCTACGAGCAGTACTTC.

The chain has TRBV9 and TRBJ2-1; TRBD1 might be the D (6 bases). Germline V gene sequence: CDR1 SGDLS, CDR2 YYNGEE. The V and J ends lost 0 bases and 4 bases respectively, with 14 bases between them. This CDR3 has 16 residues. DNA for the CDR3: TGTGCCAGCAGCGTAGAGGGGGATTGGGATTACAATGAGCAGTTCTTC. This gives the protein CASSVEGDWDYNEQFF. The whole variable domain, remainder taken from reference TRBV9 and TRBJ2-1, is DSGVTQTPKHLITATGQRVTLRCSPRSGDLSVYWYQQSLDQGLQFLIQYYNGEERAKGNILERFSAQQFPDLHSELNLSSLELGDSALYFCASSVEGDWDYNEQFFGPGTRLTVL.

The chain combines TRBV15 with TRBJ1-4; D is ambiguous. This CDR3 spans 15 amino acids. Germline loops: CDR1 LNHNV, CDR2 YYDKDF (reference sequence). Trimming took 0 bases from V and 6 from J, leaving 11 bases between them. The CDR3 is CATSRDMGRDEKLFF. Written as DNA, the CDR3 is TGTGCCACCAGCAGAGATATGGGGAGGGATGAAAAACTGTTTTTT.

A few counts support this clone. This chain links TRBV7-8 with TRBJ1-6; D possibly corresponds to TRBD1 (6 bases). V lost 1 base and J lost 7, with 11 bases in between. Germline CDR1 reads SGHVS; CDR2 reads FQNEAQ. This CDR3 has 15 amino acids. The CDR3 here is CASSLGGGANSPLHF. The CDR3 coding sequence is TGTGCCAGCAGCTTAGGAGGGGGGGCAAATTCACCCCTCCACTTT.

This chain links TRBV27 with TRBJ2-7, with D perhaps matching TRBD1 (6 bases). The CDR3 length is 15 residues. V was pared by 6 bases and J by 4 bases, with 19 bases between. The germline V gene has CDR1 MNHEY and CDR2 SMNVEV (reference sequence). CDR3 bases: TGTGCCAGCAGCCCGGACAGCCTCGTACTTTACGAGCAGTACTTC. Protein sequence: CASSPDSLVLYEQYF.

The chain joins TRBV28 to TRBJ1-4; D gene uncertain. The CDR3 extends over 14 amino acids. CDR1 is MDHEN, CDR2 SYDVKM, per germline. Between the trimmed V and J ends, which lost 6 bases and 0 bases, there was a span of 8 bases. CDR3 sequence reads: CASSIDATNEKLFF. DNA of the CDR3: TGTGCCAGCAGCATAGATGCAACTAATGAAAAACTGTTTTTT.

In its sample, this clone was seen a few times. This sequence joins TRBV5-5 and TRBJ1-6; 7 nucleotides align to TRBD1. Losses at the gene ends were 2 bases for V and 8 bases for J; bases not matched to a gene: 1. The CDR3 length is 13 residues. Per germline, CDR1 SGHKS and CDR2 YYEKEE (reference sequence). The CDR3 DNA is TGTGCCAGCAGCTTAACAGGGGATTCACCCCTCCACTTT. Translation: CASSLTGDSPLHF.

The rearrangement joins TRBV19 to TRBJ1-2; TRBD1 matches at 7 bases. The CDR3 totals 16 residues. Germline CDR1 and CDR2: LNHDA and SQIVND (reference sequence). Germline trimming cut 1 base from V and 5 bases from J; bases unmatched to any gene: 10. CDR3 in amino acids: CASSIVRTGRRYGYTF. The CDR3 nucleotides are TGTGCCAGTAGTATAGTCCGGACAGGTCGACGGTATGGCTACACCTTC.

The CDR3 nucleotides read TGTGCCATCAGTTCTTCGGCTCCCTCGGGAGGAAACCAAGAGACCCAGTACTTC. Translation: CAISSSAPSGGNQETQYF. The chain couples TRBV10-3 to TRBJ2-5; 7 bases match TRBD2. Germline V gene sequence: CDR1 ENHRY, CDR2 SYGVKD. This CDR3 contains 18 residues. V shed 5 bases, J shed 0 bases, and the junction held 15 bases outside the gene matches.

The J gene is TRBJ1-5, the V gene TRBV29-1; D may be TRBD1 (5 bases). CDR1 SQVTM and CDR2 ANQGSEA come from the germline V gene. Trimming left V 1 base short and J 0 bases short, with 10 bases between. The CDR3 covers 15 residues. CDR3 sequence reads: CSVEVGGGSNQPQHF. CDR3 coding DNA: TGCAGCGTTGAAGTGGGCGGGGGTAGCAATCAGCCCCAGCATTTT.

This rearrangement joins TRBV6-2 or TRBV6-3 to TRBJ1-1; 8 bases line up with TRBD1. The J segment lost 4 bases and the V segment lost 5 bases, leaving 6 bases of the junction unmatched. Per the germline V gene, CDR1 is MNHEY and CDR2 is SVGEGT. This CDR3 region has 14 residues. For the CDR3, the DNA is TGTGCCAGCAGTCATCGGGACAGGAGCACTGAAGCTTTCTTT. Amino acids: CASSHRDRSTEAFF.

The chain has TRBV9 and TRBJ1-3; TRBD1 is a possible D gene (5 bases). Germline V CDR1 and CDR2: SGDLS, YYNGEE. V lost 1 base, J lost 2 bases, and 7 bases lay in between. The CDR3 covers 14 residues. The chain's CDR3 is CASSVQGAGNTIYF. The CDR3 DNA reads as TGTGCCAGCAGCGTACAGGGCGCTGGAAACACCATATATTTT.

This clone appeared a single time. The chain couples TRBV10-2 to TRBJ2-6, with D uncertain. The CDR3 has 14 amino acids. Germline V CDR1 and CDR2: WSHSY, SAAADI. The V end lost 7 bases, the J end lost 0 bases, and 7 bases lay between the germline ends. The DNA of the CDR3 is TGCGCCAGCATCCCTAACTCTGGGGCCAACGTCCTGACTTTC. This gives the protein CASIPNSGANVLTF.